This record looks at one T cell receptor (beta chain) sequence and its context. Its antigen remains unknown. A quantity of about 0.45 to 1 ug RNA underwent reverse transcription using random hexamers. MiXCR, applied by TCRdb to the immunoSEQ multiplex PCR reads, yields one record per CDR3 protein. There are about 130,000 distinct CDR3 sequences in the sample; over 90% occur only once, and approximately 0.17% lies in the top ten. Per germline, CDR1 WSHSY and CDR2 SAAADI. The CDR3 spans 12 residues. V trimming: 10 bases; J trimming: 3 bases; junction bases outside the gene matches: 5. Sequencing of TCR beta was performed on blood CD8+ T cells and on blood CD4+ T cells. Negative isolation yielded the CD8+ and CD4+ T cells, while FACS enriched the TEMRA cells. The data derive from a study of CD8 T cells in Susac syndrome. Findings and limits, study-wide: In total CD8+ repertoires, 15 to 20 Susac-specific public clones were found, and about 5 in CD8+ TEMRA repertoires. The greatest CD8+ clonal expansion in Susac occurred in TEMRA cells and in active patients.

The chain is built from TRBV10-2 and TRBJ2-7, with TRBD2 matching 8 bases. The clonotype was recovered from a human donor with Susac syndrome. Sequencing was carried out using CD8+ T cells from PBMCs. The CDR3 DNA follows: TGCGCCACCCAGACTAGCGTCTACGAGCAGTACTTC. The encoded protein is CATQTSVYEQYF.